The 26 T cell receptor beta chains in this list originate from one sample, sequenced in a study of T cell repertoires in cytomegalovirus infection. Using its own MiXCR run on the reads, TCRdb lists one record per CDR3 protein. The sample holds 100,000 to 150,000 distinct CDR3 sequences; under 30% are singletons and the top ten take 34%. These TCRs are of unknown antigen specificity. Sequencing was carried out using PBMCs, sequenced either directly or after in vitro stimulation (not recorded which). Receptors were obtained from a human donor in good health (CMV status not recorded). Some clones in this sample may be carry-over from other donors' samples.

The gene calls are TRBV10-3 and TRBJ2-7; TRBD1 is a possible D gene (6 bases). Per germline, CDR1 ENHRY and CDR2 SYGVKD. V lost 5 bases and J lost 3, with 11 bases in between. The CDR3 covers 13 residues. CDR3 nucleotide sequence: TGTGCCATCAGTAAGGACAGAATCTACGAGCAGTACTTC. It codes for CAISKDRIYEQYF.

This clonotype was counted only a few times. The chain joins TRBV19 to TRBJ1-5; unclear D gene. This CDR3 is 17 amino acids long. The V and J ends lost 3 bases and 0 bases respectively, with 15 bases between them. From germline, CDR1 is LNHDA and CDR2 SQIVND (reference sequence). The CDR3 protein is CASSIDLRAYSNQPQHF. CDR3 bases: TGTGCCAGTAGTATTGACCTCCGGGCATATAGCAATCAGCCCCAGCATTTT.

A few counts support this clonotype. This chain connects TRBV12-3 or TRBV12-4 to TRBJ2-2; D gene unclear. V was shortened by 6 bases and J by 0 bases, with 5 bases between the two germline ends. The length of the CDR3 is 13 residues. As DNA, the CDR3 is TGTGCCAGCAGCTATTCGAACACCGGGGAGCTGTTTTTT. It specifies CASSYSNTGELFF.

This clonotype showed up just a few times. This sequence joins TRBV12-3 or TRBV12-4 and TRBJ1-4; TRBD1 is a possible D gene (6 bases). The CDR3 extends over 14 amino acids. Trimming took 5 bases from V and 12 from J, leaving 19 bases between them. The CDR3 region has the DNA TGTGCCAGCAGTCAGGGGACACCCCGCGAACAACTGTTTTTT. Protein: CASSQGTPREQLFF.

The chain employs TRBV7-3 and TRBJ1-1; 8 bases match TRBD1. The V gene's germline CDR1 is SGHTA and CDR2 FQGTGA. Trimming removed 1 base from V and 5 bases from J; junction bases left unmatched: 9. This CDR3 has 16 amino acids. The CDR3 protein is CASSLRPTGGGTEAFF. The CDR3 nucleotides are TGTGCCAGCAGCTTAAGACCTACAGGGGGAGGAACTGAAGCTTTCTTT.

The chain uses TRBV6-5 and TRBJ1-1, with D perhaps matching TRBD1 (6 bases). CDR3 length equals 14 residues. Germline CDR1 MNHEY, CDR2 SVGAGI. Trimming cost V 6 bases and J 4 bases, with 15 bases left between them. The CDR3: CASRPRGGGTEAFF. In DNA, the CDR3 is TGTGCCAGCAGGCCGAGGGGGGGGGGCACTGAAGCTTTCTTT.

The V and J genes are TRBV2 and TRBJ1-2; no reliable D call. Trimming pared 2 bases from V and 8 bases from J, leaving 18 bases between. Per the germline V gene, CDR1 is SNHLY and CDR2 is FYNNEI. This CDR3 comprises 15 residues. CDR3 bases: TGTGCCAGCAGTGAAATTTCGTCCGAGGCAACAGGCTACACCTTC. This gives the protein CASSEISSEATGYTF.

V usage is TRBV7-9 and J usage is TRBJ2-1; D is perhaps TRBD1 or TRBD2 (6 bases each). Trimming left V 2 bases short and J 10 bases short, with 15 bases between. The CDR3 is 14 residues long. Germline assignment: CDR1 SEHNR and CDR2 FQNEAQ (reference sequence). CDR3 coding DNA: TGTGCCAGCAGCTTATCGTTGCCGGGGGCCGAGCAGTTCTTC. Translation gives CASSLSLPGAEQFF.

This chain connects TRBV7-9 to TRBJ2-1, with D perhaps being TRBD1 or TRBD2 (5 bases each). Trimming took off 9 bases at V and 7 bases at J, with 16 bases between the two ends. The CDR3 is 13 amino acids. The germline gives CDR1 SEHNR, CDR2 FQNEAQ (reference sequence). For the CDR3, the DNA is TGTGCCAGTCGAAGAGAGTGGGGGAATGAGCAGTTCTTC. As protein: CASRREWGNEQFF. The entire variable domain, with the rest obtained from reference TRBV7-9 and TRBJ2-1, is as follows: DTGVSQNPRHKITKRGQNVTFRCDPISEHNRLYWYRQTLGQGPEFLTYFQNEAQLEKSRLLSDRFSAERPKGSFSTLEIQRTEQGDSAMYLCASRREWGNEQFFGPGTRLTVL.

The rearrangement uses TRBV7-2 and TRBJ2-7, with a possible D match to TRBD2 (6 bases). Trimming pared 5 bases from V and 2 bases from J, leaving 16 bases between. Germline V CDR1 and CDR2: SGHTA, FQGNSA. The CDR3 is made up of 15 amino acids. The CDR3 here is CASSRAGGEPYEQYV. Here the CDR3 DNA reads TGTGCCAGCAGCCGCGCAGGAGGGGAGCCCTACGAGCAGTACGTC.

Only a few counts were recorded for this clonotype. The chain carries TRBV7-9 and TRBJ2-7; TRBD2 aligns across 11 bases. Trimming took 6 bases from V and 9 from J; bases not matched to a gene: 10. The CDR3 consists of 14 residues. CDR1 SEHNR and CDR2 FQNEAQ come from the germline V gene (reference sequence). This CDR3 reads CASSPGLAVFGQYF. The CDR3 nucleotides read TGTGCCAGCAGTCCGGGACTAGCGGTGTTTGGGCAGTACTTC.

At least ten counts were recorded for this clonotype. The chain employs TRBV7-2 and TRBJ1-5, with D unresolved. The ends were cut back, 5 bases at V and 4 bases at J, with 9 bases in the middle. The CDR3 is 13 amino acids. Germline CDR1 and CDR2: SGHTA and FQGNSA. The DNA of the CDR3 is TGTGCCAGCAGCCAGATTGGAAATCAGCCCCAGCATTTT. This sequence encodes CASSQIGNQPQHF.

The DNA for the CDR3 is TGTGCCAGCAGCTCCCCGGGACCCTCGAACTATGGCTACACCTTC. It is translated as CASSSPGPSNYGYTF. This rearrangement joins TRBV7-2 to TRBJ1-2, with D possibly being TRBD1 (5 bases). The CDR3 is made up of 15 amino acids. V lost 4 bases to trimming and J lost 2 bases, with 14 bases between them. The germline V gene has CDR1 SGHTA and CDR2 FQGNSA.

The table lists this clonotype with a few counts. Here the CDR3 reads CASSLESRGGETQYF. The CDR3 DNA sequence: TGTGCCAGCAGCTTAGAGAGCCGGGGTGGGGAGACCCAGTACTTC. The rearrangement links TRBV7-2 to TRBJ2-5, with a tentative D call TRBD2 (5 bases). The V gene's germline CDR1 is SGHTA and CDR2 FQGNSA. V lost 1 base and J lost 5, with 14 bases in between. The CDR3 spans 15 residues.

The rearrangement joins TRBV20-1 to TRBJ1-4; no clear D gene. Germline CDR1 is DFQATT and CDR2 is SNEGSKA (reference sequence). Trimming took 3 bases from V and 6 from J, leaving 11 bases between them. CDR3 size: 13 residues. The CDR3 sequence is CSARKGEDEKLFF. CDR3 nucleotides: TGCAGTGCTAGGAAGGGTGAGGATGAAAAACTGTTTTTT.

The chain is built from TRBV20-1 and TRBJ2-5, with D hard to call. The CDR3 covers 14 residues. Trimming stripped 1 base from V and 0 bases from J, with 9 bases between. The V gene's germline CDR1 is DFQATT and CDR2 SNEGSKA (reference sequence). CDR3 DNA sequence: TGCAGTGCTAGAGGAAACATAAACCAAGAGACCCAGTACTTC. It codes for CSARGNINQETQYF.

The rearrangement links TRBV24-1 to TRBJ1-1; TRBD1 is a possible D gene (5 bases). The CDR3 loop spans 11 amino acids. Deletions cut 11 bases from V and 7 bases from J, with 13 bases between. From germline, CDR1 is KGHDR and CDR2 SFDVKD. CDR3 protein: CAILTELEAFF. CDR3 bases: TGTGCCATCCTGACAGAGCTTGAAGCTTTCTTT.

This clonotype appeared a few times. The chain is built from TRBV7-2 and TRBJ2-1; 8 nucleotides align to TRBD2. This CDR3 is 17 amino acids long. The trim removed 1 base at V and 2 bases at J, leaving 7 bases unmatched. Germline V gene data show CDR1 as SGHTA and CDR2 as FQGNSA. This CDR3 is CASSLGSGAGAYNEQFF. The CDR3 region has the DNA TGTGCCAGCAGCTTAGGGTCAGGAGCGGGGGCCTACAATGAGCAGTTCTTC.

The chain joins TRBV20-1 to TRBJ2-3, with 8 bases aligning to TRBD2. This CDR3 region has 15 residues. The V segment lost 7 bases and the J segment 0 bases; nucleotides outside the gene matches: 9. Per germline, CDR1 DFQATT and CDR2 SNEGSKA (reference sequence). This CDR3 reads CSGKNGRVSTDTQYF. CDR3 in DNA: TGCAGTGGAAAAAACGGGAGGGTTAGCACAGATACGCAGTATTTT.

This clonotype has a handful of counts. The V and J genes are TRBV6-2 or TRBV6-3 and TRBJ2-1; D may be TRBD2 (6 bases). Germline V CDR1 and CDR2: MNHEY, SVGEGT. CDR3 length equals 16 residues. V was clipped by 5 bases and J by 7 bases, with 21 bases between them. CDR3 in DNA: TGTGCCAGCAGTCTTCTCGGGGGTAGCATGATGAATGAGCAGTTCTTC. Its protein product is CASSLLGGSMMNEQFF.

This clonotype has more than one count but fewer than ten. This chain joins TRBV18 and TRBJ2-1, with 7 bases matching TRBD1. The germline gives CDR1 KGHSH, CDR2 LQKENI. Trimming at V came to 2 bases and at J to 4 bases, leaving 11 bases not matched to a gene. The CDR3 is 17 residues long. DNA for the CDR3: TGTGCCAGCTCACCAAGAATACTGACAGGGCTTTACAATGAGCAGTTCTTC. Translation: CASSPRILTGLYNEQFF.

Details on this clonotype: The CDR3 end shows no conserved phenylalanine or tryptophan, and so a read error is likely. The chain is built from TRBV12-3 or TRBV12-4 and TRBJ2-3; D gene unclear. The V end lost 5 bases, the J end lost 7 bases, and 10 bases lay between the germline ends. This CDR3 region has 12 residues. For the CDR3, the DNA is TGTGCCAGCAGTAAGGCCGGTAATACGCAGTATTCT. Protein sequence: CASSKAGNTQYS.

The rearrangement uses TRBV10-1 and TRBJ2-3, with TRBD1 identical over 8 bases. CDR1 and CDR2 (germline): WNHNN, SYGVQD (reference sequence). The junction had 3 bases not matched to a gene; V was cut back by 2 bases and J by 5 bases. The CDR3 extends over 14 amino acids. As DNA, the CDR3 is TGCGCCAGCAGTGAGGGACAGGGCGGAGATACGCAGTATTTT. This sequence encodes CASSEGQGGDTQYF.

This clonotype showed up just a few times. The chain links TRBV6-8 to TRBJ2-3, with 12 bases identical to TRBD2. From germline, CDR1 is MNHGY and CDR2 SAAAGT. The CDR3 sequence is 19 residues long. The V segment lost 3 bases and the J segment 2 bases; nucleotides outside the gene matches: 12. The CDR3 region is CASSYRLTSGRYDTDTQYF. The CDR3 DNA follows: TGTGCCAGCAGTTATCGTCTCACTAGCGGGAGGTACGACACAGATACGCAGTATTTT.

The genes are TRBV28 and TRBJ2-7; 7 bases map to TRBD2. Germline lookup yields CDR1 MDHEN and CDR2 SYDVKM. The CDR3 covers 15 residues. The ends lost 5 bases at V and 5 bases at J; junction bases unmatched: 12. The CDR3 DNA reads TGTGCCAGCAGTCCCCCCCTAGCGGTGGGCCACGAGCAGTACTTC. Amino acids: CASSPPLAVGHEQYF.

The chain recombines TRBV19 with TRBJ2-7; 8 bases are a match to TRBD1. The germline V gene has CDR1 LNHDA and CDR2 SQIVND (reference sequence). J gave up 6 bases and V 5 bases, and 6 bases lay outside the gene matches. The CDR3 is 13 amino acids. CDR3 sequence: CASSAGQGGEQYV. CDR3 coding DNA: TGTGCCAGTAGTGCAGGACAGGGCGGCGAGCAGTACGTC.